This T cell receptor beta chain emerged from a study of monozygotic twins with inflammatory bowel disease. Germline V gene sequence: CDR1 SGHRS, CDR2 YFSETQ. The CDR3 is 13 residues long. A total RNA quantity of about 4,000 ng went into each TCR library. Template switching added UMIs carrying a 6-nucleotide sample barcode. TCRdb reprocessed the 5' RACE reads and stores each CDR3 protein as one record, lacking DNA. Its table lists about 420,000 distinct CDR3 sequences. The chain has TRBV5-1 and TRBJ2-1; TCRdb indicates TRBD1, and absent DNA this call remains unverified. The clonotype was recovered from a human donor with ulcerative colitis or Crohn's disease, or a healthy co-twin of an affected twin (not recorded which). The specimen sequenced was blood. CDR3 region: CASSLRTYDEQFF.